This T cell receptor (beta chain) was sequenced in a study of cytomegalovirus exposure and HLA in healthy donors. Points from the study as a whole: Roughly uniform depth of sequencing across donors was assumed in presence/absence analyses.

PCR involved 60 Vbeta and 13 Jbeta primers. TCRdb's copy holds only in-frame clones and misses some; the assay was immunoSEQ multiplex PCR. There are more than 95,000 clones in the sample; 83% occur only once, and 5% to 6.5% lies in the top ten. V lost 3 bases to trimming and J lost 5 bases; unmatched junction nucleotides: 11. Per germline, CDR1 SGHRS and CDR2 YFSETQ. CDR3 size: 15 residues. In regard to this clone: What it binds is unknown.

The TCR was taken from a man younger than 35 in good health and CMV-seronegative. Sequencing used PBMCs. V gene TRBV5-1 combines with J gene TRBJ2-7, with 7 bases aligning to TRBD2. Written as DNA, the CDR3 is TGCGCCAGCAGCTCCTTGGGGGGAGGGCGGGACGAGCAGTACTTC. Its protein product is CASSSLGGGRDEQYF.